This T cell receptor (beta chain) was obtained from a study of cytomegalovirus exposure and HLA in healthy donors. As for the study in general: HLA-typed donors were the source of around 77 million unique TCRs held in an early data release. General observations from the study: It was assumed in the presence/absence analyses that sequencing depth was roughly uniform across donors. With further analysis later on, most CMV-associated TCR beta chains appeared HLA-restricted.

Comments on this clone: Its antigen is not identified.

Amplification used 60 Vbeta primers and 13 Jbeta primers. Per the original data handling: Later analysis identified approximately 80 million unique TCR beta chains, about 10 million shared. Sequencing was performed with immunoSEQ multiplex PCR; in TCRdb, only in-frame clones are kept and a portion is missing. V and J calls and clone size are given by that table; D and trimming were obtained from the DNA. This sample's clone table lists 150,000 to 200,000 clones. The CDR3 is 15 amino acids. Looked up from germline, CDR1 is SEHNR and CDR2 is FQNEAQ (reference sequence). V lost 5 bases to trimming and J lost 2 bases, with 13 bases between them.

The clonotype was recovered from a man aged 25-45 years in good health and CMV-seronegative. The sequenced sample consisted of PBMCs. V usage is TRBV7-9 and J usage is TRBJ2-1; D perhaps matches TRBD2 (5 bases). The CDR3 sequence is CASSPPGLPYNEQFF. For the CDR3, the DNA is TGTGCCAGCAGCCCGCCGGGGTTGCCCTACAATGAGCAGTTCTTC.